Following are 7 T cell receptor beta chains from one sample sequenced in a study of blood T cell repertoires in COVID-19. The protocol was immunoSEQ multiplex PCR, while the TCRdb copy is restricted to in-frame clones and leaves out a portion. Among 250,000 or so clones listed, 84% were seen once. Specimen: peripheral blood. The receptor source for this set is a woman aged 35 to 49 who had recovered from COVID-19.

This clone has just one count. The CDR3 sequence: CASSLFRVRNTIYF. In DNA form, the CDR3 reads TGTGCCAGCAGCCTTTTCCGGGTCAGAAACACCATATATTTT. The V gene is TRBV13, the J gene TRBJ1-3; D call uncertain. Germline V gene lookup returns CDR1 PRHDT and CDR2 FYEKMQ (reference sequence). The CDR3 has 14 amino acids. V gave up 5 bases and J gave up 5 bases, with 13 bases separating them. The variable domain in full, with the rest retrieved from reference TRBV13 and TRBJ1-3, is AAGVIQSPRHLIKEKRETATLKCYPIPRHDTVYWYQQGPGQDPQFLISFYEKMQSDKGSIPDRFSAQQFSDYHSELNMSSLELGDSALYFCASSLFRVRNTIYFGEGSWLTVV.

The rearrangement links TRBV5-1 to TRBJ1-1; D unresolved. CDR1 is SGHRS, CDR2 YFSETQ, per germline. The CDR3 covers 14 residues. V gave up 0 bases and J gave up 1 base, with 7 bases separating them. CDR3 sequence: CASSLDSWNTEAFF. CDR3 DNA: TGCGCCAGCAGCTTGGACTCCTGGAACACTGAAGCTTTCTTT.

This clone was detected only once. This sequence joins TRBV5-8 and TRBJ2-6, with a possible D match to TRBD1 (6 bases). V dropped 3 bases and J dropped 12 bases, with 25 bases sitting between them. This CDR3 contains 17 residues. The germline gives CDR1 SGHTS, CDR2 YDEGEE. The CDR3 DNA sequence: TGTGCCAGCAGCTACTCATATCAGGACAGAGTAAAACCCGTCCTGACTTTC. This translates into CASSYSYQDRVKPVLTF.

This rearrangement joins TRBV14 to TRBJ2-1; D might be TRBD2 (5 bases). Germline CDR1 and CDR2: SGHDN and FVKESK. V was trimmed by 2 bases and J by 4 bases, leaving 6 bases between them. The CDR3 has 13 amino acids. CDR3 amino acids: CASSQREYNEQFF. As DNA, the CDR3 is TGTGCCAGCAGCCAAAGGGAGTACAATGAGCAGTTCTTC.

V usage is TRBV18 and J usage is TRBJ2-7; a weak D match, TRBD2 (6 bases). Germline CDR1 reads KGHSH; CDR2 reads LQKENI. The V end lost 3 bases, the J end lost 7 bases, and 13 bases lay between the germline ends. CDR3 size: 13 residues. This CDR3 reads CASSPVTGDEQYF. The CDR3 DNA follows: TGTGCCAGCTCACCTGTGACGGGGGATGAGCAGTACTTC.

This chain connects TRBV4-2 to TRBJ1-4; 8 bases align to TRBD1. Germline lookup yields CDR1 LGHNA and CDR2 YNFKEQ. V lost 5 bases, J lost 4 bases, and 6 bases stayed unmatched. The CDR3 covers 15 residues. The CDR3 nucleotides are TGTGCCAGCAGCTGGAACAGGGGGGATAATGAAAAACTGTTTTTT. It specifies CASSWNRGDNEKLFF.

This clone appeared once. The chain carries TRBV5-1 and TRBJ1-5; 9 bases align to TRBD1. The V gene's germline CDR1 is SGHRS and CDR2 YFSETQ. Unmatched junction bases numbered 2, after V lost 0 bases and J lost 4 bases. The CDR3 totals 15 residues. In DNA, the CDR3 is TGCGCCAGCAGCTTGGAGGGACAGGGTAATCAGCCCCAGCATTTT. Translating gives CASSLEGQGNQPQHF.